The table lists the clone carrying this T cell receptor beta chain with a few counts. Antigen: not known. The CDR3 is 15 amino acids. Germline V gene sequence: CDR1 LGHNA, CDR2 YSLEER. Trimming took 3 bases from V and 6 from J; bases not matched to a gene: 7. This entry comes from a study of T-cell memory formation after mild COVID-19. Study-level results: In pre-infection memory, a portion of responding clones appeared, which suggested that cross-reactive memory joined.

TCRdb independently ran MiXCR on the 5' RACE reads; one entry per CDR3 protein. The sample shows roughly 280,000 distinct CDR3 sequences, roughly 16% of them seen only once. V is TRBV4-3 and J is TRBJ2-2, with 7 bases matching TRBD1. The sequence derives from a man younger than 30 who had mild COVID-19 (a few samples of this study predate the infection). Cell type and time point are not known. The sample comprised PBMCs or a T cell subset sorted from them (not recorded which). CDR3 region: CASSQEYRGAGELFF. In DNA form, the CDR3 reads TGCGCCAGCAGCCAGGAGTACAGGGGTGCCGGGGAGCTGTTTTTT.